This note documents a single T cell receptor beta chain sequence. Antigen specificity is unknown. The sample originates from a study of blood T cells in healthy people across ages. Primed by a sample-barcoded 5' primer and a J-beta primer mix, a second PCR proceeded for 7 to 11 cycles. A tag from a template-switch adaptor with 12 random nucleotides marked each cDNA molecule. TCRdb re-called the 5' RACE reads through MiXCR, storing one row per CDR3 protein. Counted here are 1,300,000 or so distinct CDR3 sequences, around 59% occurring once; the ten biggest clones make up approximately 7%. General observations from the study: Any changes in expanded clonotypes were possibly confounded, as donor CMV status remained unknown. More naive CD4+ cells and higher diversity were found in long-lived than in aged donors.

Per germline, CDR1 LNHNV and CDR2 YYDKDF (reference sequence). The CDR3 runs to 15 residues. The V gene end was trimmed by 0 bases and the J gene end by 9 bases; junction bases not matched to a gene: 8. The V call is TRBV15, the J call TRBJ2-7, with 10 bases aligning to TRBD2. The clonotype comes from a man between 18 and 35 years old in good health. Source material: blood. This chain's CDR3 is CATSRDIAGGSGQYF. CDR3 sequence (DNA): TGTGCCACCAGCAGAGATATAGCGGGAGGCTCGGGGCAGTACTTC. Together with reference TRBV15 and TRBJ2-7, the CDR3 gives the full variable domain: DAMVIQNPRYQVTQFGKPVTLSCSQTLNHNVMYWYQQKSSQAPKLLFHYYDKDFNNEADTPDNFQSRRPNTSFCFLDIRSPGLGDTAMYLCATSRDIAGGSGQYFGPGTRLTVT.